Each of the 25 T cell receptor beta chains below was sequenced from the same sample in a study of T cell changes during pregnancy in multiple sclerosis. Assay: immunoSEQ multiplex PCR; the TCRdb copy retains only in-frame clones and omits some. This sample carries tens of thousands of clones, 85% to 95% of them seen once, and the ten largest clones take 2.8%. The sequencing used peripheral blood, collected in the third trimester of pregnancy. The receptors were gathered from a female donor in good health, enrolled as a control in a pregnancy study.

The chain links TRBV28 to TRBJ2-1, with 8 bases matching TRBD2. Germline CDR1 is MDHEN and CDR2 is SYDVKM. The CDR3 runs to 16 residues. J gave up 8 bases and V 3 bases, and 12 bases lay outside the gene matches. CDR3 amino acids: CASSLTSDLLGDEQFF. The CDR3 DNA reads TGTGCCAGCAGTTTGACTAGCGATCTTCTCGGTGATGAGCAGTTCTTC.

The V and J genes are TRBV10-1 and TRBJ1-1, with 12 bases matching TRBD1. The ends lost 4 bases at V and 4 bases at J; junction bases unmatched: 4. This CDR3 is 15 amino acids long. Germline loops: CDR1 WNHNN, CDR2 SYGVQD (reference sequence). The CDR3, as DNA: TGCGCCAGCAGTGGGGACAGGGGGCCGATCACTGAAGCTTTCTTT. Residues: CASSGDRGPITEAFF.

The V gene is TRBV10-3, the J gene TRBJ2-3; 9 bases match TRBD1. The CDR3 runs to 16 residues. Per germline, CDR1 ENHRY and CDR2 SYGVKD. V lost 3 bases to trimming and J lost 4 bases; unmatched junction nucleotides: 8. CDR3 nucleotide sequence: TGTGCCATCAGTGACCGACAGGGGGTGCGCGCAGATACGCAGTATTTT. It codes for CAISDRQGVRADTQYF.

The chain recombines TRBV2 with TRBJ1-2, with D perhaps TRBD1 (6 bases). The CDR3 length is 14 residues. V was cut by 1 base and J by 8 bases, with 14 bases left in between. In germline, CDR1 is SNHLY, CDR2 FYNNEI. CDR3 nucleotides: TGTGCCAGCAGTGAAGGGACAGCCCTAGGGGGCTACACCTTC. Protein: CASSEGTALGGYTF.

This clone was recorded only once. CDR3 DNA: TGTGCCAGCAGTTCCGGAGGTGCGGTCAATCAGCCCCAGCATTTT. Translating gives CASSSGGAVNQPQHF. V is TRBV27 and J is TRBJ1-5; unclear D gene. With 4 bases removed from V and 3 bases from J, the gap between germline ends came to 13 bases. CDR3 size: 15 residues. Germline values: CDR1 MNHEY, CDR2 SMNVEV (reference sequence).

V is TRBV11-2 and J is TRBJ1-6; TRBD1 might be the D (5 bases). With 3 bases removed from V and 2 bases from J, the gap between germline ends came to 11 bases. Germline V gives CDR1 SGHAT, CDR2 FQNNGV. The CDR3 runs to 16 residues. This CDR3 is CASSFEGETYNSPLHF. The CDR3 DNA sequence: TGTGCCAGCAGCTTTGAAGGGGAAACCTATAATTCACCCCTCCACTTT.

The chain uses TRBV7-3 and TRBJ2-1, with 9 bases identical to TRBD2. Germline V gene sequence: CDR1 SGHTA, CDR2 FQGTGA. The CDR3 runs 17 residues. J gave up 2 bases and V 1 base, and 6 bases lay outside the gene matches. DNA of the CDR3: TGTGCCAGCAGCTTAAATAGCGGGAGCAACCCCTACAATGAGCAGTTCTTC. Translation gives CASSLNSGSNPYNEQFF.

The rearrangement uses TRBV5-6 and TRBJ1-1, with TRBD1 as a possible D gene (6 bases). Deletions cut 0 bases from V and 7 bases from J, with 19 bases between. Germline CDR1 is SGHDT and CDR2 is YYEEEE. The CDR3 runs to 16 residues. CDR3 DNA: TGTGCCAGCAGCTTGGCCCTGGGCAGGGGAGCCGGTGAAGCTTTCTTT. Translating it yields CASSLALGRGAGEAFF.

CDR3 sequence: CASSQDPPIGVFF. CDR3 DNA: TGTGCCAGCAGCCAAGACCCTCCAATCGGTGTGTTTTTT. The chain couples TRBV4-2 to TRBJ1-4; no clear D gene. V dropped 0 bases and J dropped 15 bases, with 14 bases sitting between them. There are 13 residues in the CDR3. Per the germline V gene, CDR1 is LGHNA and CDR2 is YNFKEQ.

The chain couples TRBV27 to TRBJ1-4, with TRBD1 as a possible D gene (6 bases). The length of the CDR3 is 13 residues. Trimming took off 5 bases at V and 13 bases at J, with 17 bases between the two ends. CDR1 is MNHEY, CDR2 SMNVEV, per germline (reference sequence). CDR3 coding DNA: TGTGCCAGCAGTCCCCTAGGACAGATCCTACTGTTTTTT. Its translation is CASSPLGQILLFF.

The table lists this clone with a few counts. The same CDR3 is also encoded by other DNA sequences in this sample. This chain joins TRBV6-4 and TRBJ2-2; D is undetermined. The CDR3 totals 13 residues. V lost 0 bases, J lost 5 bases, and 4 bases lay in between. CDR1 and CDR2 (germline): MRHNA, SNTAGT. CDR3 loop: CASSDSSTGELFF. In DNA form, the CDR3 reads TGTGCCAGCAGTGACTCGTCGACCGGGGAGCTGTTTTTT.

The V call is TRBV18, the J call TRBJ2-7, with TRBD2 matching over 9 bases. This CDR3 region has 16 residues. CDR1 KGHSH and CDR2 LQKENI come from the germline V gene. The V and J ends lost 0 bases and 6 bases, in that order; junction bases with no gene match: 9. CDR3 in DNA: TGTGCCAGCTCACCACCCGGGTTAGCGGGAGATGCCGAGCAGTACTTC. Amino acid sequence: CASSPPGLAGDAEQYF.

The CDR3: CASSQGLENKWRTEAFF. In DNA form, the CDR3 reads TGTGCCAGCAGCCAAGGGTTGGAGAATAAATGGCGCACTGAAGCTTTCTTT. The genes are TRBV14 and TRBJ1-1; D gene uncertain. CDR3 length: 17 amino acids. Trimming took off 1 base at V and 4 bases at J, with 19 bases between the two ends. Germline V gives CDR1 SGHDN, CDR2 FVKESK.

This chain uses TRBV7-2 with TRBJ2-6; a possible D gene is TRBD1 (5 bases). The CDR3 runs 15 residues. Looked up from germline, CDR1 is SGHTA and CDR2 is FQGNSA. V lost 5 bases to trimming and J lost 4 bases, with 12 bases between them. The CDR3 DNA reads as TGTGCCAGCAGCCCCCGTGGGGCGGGGGCCAACGTCCTGACTTTC. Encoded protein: CASSPRGAGANVLTF.

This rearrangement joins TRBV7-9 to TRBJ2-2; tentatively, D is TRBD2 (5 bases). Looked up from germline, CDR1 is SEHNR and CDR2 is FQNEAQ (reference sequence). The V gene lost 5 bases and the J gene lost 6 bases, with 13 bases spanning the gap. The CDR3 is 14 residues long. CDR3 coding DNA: TGTGCCAGCAGCCCACAAACTAGGGCCGGGGAGCTGTTTTTT. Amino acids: CASSPQTRAGELFF.

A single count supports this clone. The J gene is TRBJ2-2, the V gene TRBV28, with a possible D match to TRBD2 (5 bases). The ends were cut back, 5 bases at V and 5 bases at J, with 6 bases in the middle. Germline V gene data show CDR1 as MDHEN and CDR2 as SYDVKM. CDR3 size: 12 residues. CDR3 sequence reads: CASSTGTGELFF. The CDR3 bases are TGTGCCAGCAGTACGGGGACCGGGGAGCTGTTTTTT.

CDR3: CASSYSTAGGYNEQFF. Here the CDR3 DNA reads TGTGCCAGCAGTTACTCGACAGCGGGAGGGTACAATGAGCAGTTCTTC. The genes are TRBV6-6 and TRBJ2-1; 10 bases are a match to TRBD2. This CDR3 spans 16 amino acids. The V gene end was trimmed by 0 bases and the J gene end by 4 bases; junction bases not matched to a gene: 3. The germline gives CDR1 MNHNY, CDR2 SVGAGI (reference sequence).

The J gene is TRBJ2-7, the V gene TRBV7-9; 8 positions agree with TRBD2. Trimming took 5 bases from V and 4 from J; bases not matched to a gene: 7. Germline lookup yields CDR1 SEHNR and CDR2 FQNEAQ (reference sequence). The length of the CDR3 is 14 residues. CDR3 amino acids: CASSPAGGGYEQYF. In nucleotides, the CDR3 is TGTGCCAGCAGCCCGGCGGGGGGAGGATACGAGCAGTACTTC. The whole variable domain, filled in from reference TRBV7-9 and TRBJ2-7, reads DTGVSQNPRHKITKRGQNVTFRCDPISEHNRLYWYRQTLGQGPEFLTYFQNEAQLEKSRLLSDRFSAERPKGSFSTLEIQRTEQGDSAMYLCASSPAGGGYEQYFGPGTRLTVT.

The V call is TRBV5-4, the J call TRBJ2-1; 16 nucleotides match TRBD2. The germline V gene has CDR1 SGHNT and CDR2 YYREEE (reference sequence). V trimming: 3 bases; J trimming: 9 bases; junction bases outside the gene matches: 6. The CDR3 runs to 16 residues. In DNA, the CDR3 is TGTGCCAGCAGCTCCGGGACTAGCGGGGGGGCGGCTGAGCAGTTCTTC. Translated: CASSSGTSGGAAEQFF.

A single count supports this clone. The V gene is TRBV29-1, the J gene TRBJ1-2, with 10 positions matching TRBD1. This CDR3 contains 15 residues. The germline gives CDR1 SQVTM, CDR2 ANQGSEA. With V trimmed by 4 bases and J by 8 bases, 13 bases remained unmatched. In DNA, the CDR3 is TGCAGCGTTGTGAGGGGGACAGGGGCTTATGACGGCTACACCTTC. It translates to CSVVRGTGAYDGYTF.

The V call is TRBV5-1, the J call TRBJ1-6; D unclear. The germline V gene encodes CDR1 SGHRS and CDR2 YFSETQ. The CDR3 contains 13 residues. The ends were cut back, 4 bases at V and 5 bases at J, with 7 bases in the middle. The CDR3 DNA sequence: TGCGCCAGCAGCCGCACAGATAATTCACCCCTCCACTTT. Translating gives CASSRTDNSPLHF.

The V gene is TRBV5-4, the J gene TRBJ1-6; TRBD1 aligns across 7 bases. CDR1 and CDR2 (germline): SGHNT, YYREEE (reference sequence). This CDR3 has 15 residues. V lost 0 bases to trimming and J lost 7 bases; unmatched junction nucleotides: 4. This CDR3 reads CASSLAGRGNSPLHF. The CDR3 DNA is TGTGCCAGCAGCTTGGCCGGCAGGGGGAATTCACCCCTCCACTTT.

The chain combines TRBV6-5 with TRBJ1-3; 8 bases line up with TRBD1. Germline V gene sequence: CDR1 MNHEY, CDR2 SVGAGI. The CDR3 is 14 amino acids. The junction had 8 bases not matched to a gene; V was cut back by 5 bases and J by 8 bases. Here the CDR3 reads CASSLRGQGDTIYF. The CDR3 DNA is TGTGCCAGCAGTCTCCGTGGACAGGGAGACACCATATATTTT.

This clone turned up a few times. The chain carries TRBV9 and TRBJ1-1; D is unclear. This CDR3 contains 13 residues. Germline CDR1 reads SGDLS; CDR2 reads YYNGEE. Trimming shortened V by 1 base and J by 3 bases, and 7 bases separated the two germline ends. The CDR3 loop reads CASSVSRDTEAFF. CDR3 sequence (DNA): TGTGCCAGCAGCGTATCGCGGGACACTGAAGCTTTCTTT.

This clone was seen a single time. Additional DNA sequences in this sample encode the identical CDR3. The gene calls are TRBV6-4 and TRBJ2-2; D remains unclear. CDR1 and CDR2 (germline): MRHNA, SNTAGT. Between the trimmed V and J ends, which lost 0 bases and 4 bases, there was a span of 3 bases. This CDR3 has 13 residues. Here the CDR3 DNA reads TGTGCCAGCAGTGACTCTAGCACCGGGGAGCTGTTTTTT. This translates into CASSDSSTGELFF.